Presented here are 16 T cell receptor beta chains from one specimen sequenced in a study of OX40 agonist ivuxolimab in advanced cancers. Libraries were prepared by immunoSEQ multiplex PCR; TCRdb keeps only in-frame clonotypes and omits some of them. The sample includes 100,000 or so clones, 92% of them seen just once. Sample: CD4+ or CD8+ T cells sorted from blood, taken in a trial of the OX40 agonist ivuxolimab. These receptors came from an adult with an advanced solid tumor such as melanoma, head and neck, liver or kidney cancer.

CDR3 amino acids: CSAGTLIPLHF. The CDR3 DNA follows: TGCAGTGCTGGGACCCTTATTCCCCTCCACTTT. The chain links TRBV20-1 to TRBJ1-6; possibly TRBD1 for D (5 bases). There are 11 residues in the CDR3. Germline V gene lookup returns CDR1 DFQATT and CDR2 SNEGSKA (reference sequence). Trimming removed 5 bases at V and 13 bases at J, with 12 bases between.

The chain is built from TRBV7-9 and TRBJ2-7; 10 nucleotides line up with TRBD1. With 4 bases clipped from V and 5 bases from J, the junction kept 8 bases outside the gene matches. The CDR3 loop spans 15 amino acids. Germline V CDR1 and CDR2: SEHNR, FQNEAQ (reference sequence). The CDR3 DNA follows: TGTGCCAGCAGCTCTCCGGGACAGGGGACGAACGAGCAGTACTTC. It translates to CASSSPGQGTNEQYF.

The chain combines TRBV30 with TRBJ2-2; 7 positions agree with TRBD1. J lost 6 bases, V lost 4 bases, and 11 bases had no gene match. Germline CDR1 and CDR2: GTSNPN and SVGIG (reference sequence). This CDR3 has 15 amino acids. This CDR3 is CAWITGTVGPGELFF. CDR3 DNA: TGTGCCTGGATCACCGGGACAGTGGGCCCCGGGGAGCTGTTTTTT.

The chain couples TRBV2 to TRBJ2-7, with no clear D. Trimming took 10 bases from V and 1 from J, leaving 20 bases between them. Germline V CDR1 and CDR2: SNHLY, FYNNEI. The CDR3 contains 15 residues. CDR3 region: CATLIWQERSYEQYF. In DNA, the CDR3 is TGTGCCACCTTGATTTGGCAGGAGCGTTCCTACGAGCAGTACTTC.

The CDR3 loop is CASSLAAAGGNYEQYF. The CDR3 nucleotides are TGTGCCAGCAGTTTGGCCGCTGCGGGAGGCAACTACGAGCAGTACTTC. This chain links TRBV27 with TRBJ2-7; 8 bases map to TRBD2. CDR3 length: 16 residues. V shed 3 bases, J shed 3 bases, and the junction held 10 bases outside the gene matches. Germline loops: CDR1 MNHEY, CDR2 SMNVEV (reference sequence).

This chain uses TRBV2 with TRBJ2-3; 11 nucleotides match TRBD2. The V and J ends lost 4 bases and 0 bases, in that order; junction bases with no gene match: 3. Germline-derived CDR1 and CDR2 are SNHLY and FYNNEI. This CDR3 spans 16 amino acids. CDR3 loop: CASSASGGPSTDTQYF. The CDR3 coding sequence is TGTGCCAGCAGTGCTAGCGGGGGGCCTAGCACAGATACGCAGTATTTT.

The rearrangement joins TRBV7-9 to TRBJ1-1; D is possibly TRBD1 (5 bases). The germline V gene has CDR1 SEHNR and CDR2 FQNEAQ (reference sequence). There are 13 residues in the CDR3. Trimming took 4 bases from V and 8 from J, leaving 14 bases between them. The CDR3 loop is CASSSPRQLEAFF. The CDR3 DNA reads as TGTGCCAGCAGCTCCCCTCGACAGTTAGAAGCTTTCTTT.

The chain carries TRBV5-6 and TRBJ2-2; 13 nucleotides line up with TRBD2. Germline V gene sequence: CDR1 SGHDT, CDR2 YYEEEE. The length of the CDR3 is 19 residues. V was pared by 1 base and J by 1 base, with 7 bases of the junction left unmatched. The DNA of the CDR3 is TGTGCCAGCAGCTTGATCGTTAGGACTAGCGGGGGGAACACCGGGGAGCTGTTTTTT. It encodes CASSLIVRTSGGNTGELFF.

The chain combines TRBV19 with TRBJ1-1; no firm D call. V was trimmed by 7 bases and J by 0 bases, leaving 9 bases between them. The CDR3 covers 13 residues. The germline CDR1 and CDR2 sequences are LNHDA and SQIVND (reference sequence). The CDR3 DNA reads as TGTGCCAGTAAAGAGAATATGAACACTGAAGCTTTCTTT. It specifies CASKENMNTEAFF.

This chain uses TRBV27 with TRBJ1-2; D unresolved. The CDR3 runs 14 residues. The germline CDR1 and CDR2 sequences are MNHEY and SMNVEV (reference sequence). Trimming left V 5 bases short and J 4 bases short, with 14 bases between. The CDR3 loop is CASSNRVGLYGYTF. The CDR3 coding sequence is TGTGCCAGCAGTAACCGAGTCGGGCTCTATGGCTACACCTTC.

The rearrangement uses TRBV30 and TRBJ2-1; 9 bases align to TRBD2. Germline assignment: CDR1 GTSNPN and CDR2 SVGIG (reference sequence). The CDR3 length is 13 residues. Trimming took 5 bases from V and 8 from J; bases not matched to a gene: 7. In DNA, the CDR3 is TGTGCCTGGGGACTAGCGACCGCGTATGAGCAGTTCTTC. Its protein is CAWGLATAYEQFF.

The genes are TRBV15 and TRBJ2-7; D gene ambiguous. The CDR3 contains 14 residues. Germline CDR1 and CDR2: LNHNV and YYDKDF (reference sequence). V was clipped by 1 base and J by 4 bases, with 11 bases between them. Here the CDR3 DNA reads TGTGCCACCAGCAGAGCTGTAGCTGATTACGAGCAGTACTTC. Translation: CATSRAVADYEQYF.

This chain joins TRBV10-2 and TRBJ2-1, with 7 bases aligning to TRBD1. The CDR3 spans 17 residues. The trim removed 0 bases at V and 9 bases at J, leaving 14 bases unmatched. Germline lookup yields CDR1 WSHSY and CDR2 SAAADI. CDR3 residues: CASSESRIWQGVFEQFF. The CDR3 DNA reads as TGCGCCAGCAGTGAGTCGAGGATTTGGCAGGGGGTTTTTGAGCAGTTCTTC.

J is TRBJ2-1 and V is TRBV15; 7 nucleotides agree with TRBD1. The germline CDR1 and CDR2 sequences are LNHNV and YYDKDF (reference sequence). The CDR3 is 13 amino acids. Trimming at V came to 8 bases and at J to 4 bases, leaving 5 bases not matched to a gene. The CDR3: CATRDRRYNEQFF. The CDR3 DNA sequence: TGTGCCACCCGGGACAGACGGTACAATGAGCAGTTCTTC. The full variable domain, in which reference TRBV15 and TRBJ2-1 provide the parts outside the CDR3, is DAMVIQNPRYQVTQFGKPVTLSCSQTLNHNVMYWYQQKSSQAPKLLFHYYDKDFNNEADTPDNFQSRRPNTSFCFLDIRSPGLGDTAMYLCATRDRRYNEQFFGPGTRLTVL.

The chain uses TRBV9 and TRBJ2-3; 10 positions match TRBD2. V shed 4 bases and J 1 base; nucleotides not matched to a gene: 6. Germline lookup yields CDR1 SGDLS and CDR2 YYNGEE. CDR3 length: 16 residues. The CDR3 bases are TGTGCCAGCAGCCCGAGCGGGGGGGTAGGCACAGATACGCAGTATTTT. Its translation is CASSPSGGVGTDTQYF.

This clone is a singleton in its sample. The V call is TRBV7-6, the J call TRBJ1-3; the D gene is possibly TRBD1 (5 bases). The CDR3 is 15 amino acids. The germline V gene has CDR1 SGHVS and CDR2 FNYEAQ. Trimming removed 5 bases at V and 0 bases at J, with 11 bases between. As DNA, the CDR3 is TGTGCCAGCAGCCCCGGGGCCTCCTCTGGAAACACCATATATTTT. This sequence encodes CASSPGASSGNTIYF. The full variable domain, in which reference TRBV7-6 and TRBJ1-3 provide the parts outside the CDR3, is GAGVSQSPRYKVTKRGQDVALRCDPISGHVSLYWYRQALGQGPEFLTYFNYEAQQDKSGLPNDRFSAERPEGSISTLTIQRTEQRDSAMYRCASSPGASSGNTIYFGEGSWLTVV.